This TCR beta chain originates from a study of T cells after yellow fever vaccination. Via MiXCR, TCRdb re-called the 5' RACE reads, giving one row per CDR3 protein. The table records roughly 150,000 distinct CDR3 sequences, under 8% of them present only once. V gave up 6 bases and J gave up 9 bases; unmatched junction bases: 5. The CDR3 has 14 amino acids. This clonotype was counted at least ten times. The sample consisted of CD4+ T cells sorted from PBMCs, taken 10 days after the yellow fever booster vaccination. This TCR was recovered from a man in his thirties or forties who received the YFV17D yellow fever vaccine. The V call is TRBV12-3 or TRBV12-4, the J call TRBJ2-1, with 13 bases that match TRBD2. CDR3 region: CASRLAGGRGEQFF. CDR3 DNA sequence: TGTGCCAGCAGACTAGCGGGAGGGCGCGGTGAGCAGTTCTTC.